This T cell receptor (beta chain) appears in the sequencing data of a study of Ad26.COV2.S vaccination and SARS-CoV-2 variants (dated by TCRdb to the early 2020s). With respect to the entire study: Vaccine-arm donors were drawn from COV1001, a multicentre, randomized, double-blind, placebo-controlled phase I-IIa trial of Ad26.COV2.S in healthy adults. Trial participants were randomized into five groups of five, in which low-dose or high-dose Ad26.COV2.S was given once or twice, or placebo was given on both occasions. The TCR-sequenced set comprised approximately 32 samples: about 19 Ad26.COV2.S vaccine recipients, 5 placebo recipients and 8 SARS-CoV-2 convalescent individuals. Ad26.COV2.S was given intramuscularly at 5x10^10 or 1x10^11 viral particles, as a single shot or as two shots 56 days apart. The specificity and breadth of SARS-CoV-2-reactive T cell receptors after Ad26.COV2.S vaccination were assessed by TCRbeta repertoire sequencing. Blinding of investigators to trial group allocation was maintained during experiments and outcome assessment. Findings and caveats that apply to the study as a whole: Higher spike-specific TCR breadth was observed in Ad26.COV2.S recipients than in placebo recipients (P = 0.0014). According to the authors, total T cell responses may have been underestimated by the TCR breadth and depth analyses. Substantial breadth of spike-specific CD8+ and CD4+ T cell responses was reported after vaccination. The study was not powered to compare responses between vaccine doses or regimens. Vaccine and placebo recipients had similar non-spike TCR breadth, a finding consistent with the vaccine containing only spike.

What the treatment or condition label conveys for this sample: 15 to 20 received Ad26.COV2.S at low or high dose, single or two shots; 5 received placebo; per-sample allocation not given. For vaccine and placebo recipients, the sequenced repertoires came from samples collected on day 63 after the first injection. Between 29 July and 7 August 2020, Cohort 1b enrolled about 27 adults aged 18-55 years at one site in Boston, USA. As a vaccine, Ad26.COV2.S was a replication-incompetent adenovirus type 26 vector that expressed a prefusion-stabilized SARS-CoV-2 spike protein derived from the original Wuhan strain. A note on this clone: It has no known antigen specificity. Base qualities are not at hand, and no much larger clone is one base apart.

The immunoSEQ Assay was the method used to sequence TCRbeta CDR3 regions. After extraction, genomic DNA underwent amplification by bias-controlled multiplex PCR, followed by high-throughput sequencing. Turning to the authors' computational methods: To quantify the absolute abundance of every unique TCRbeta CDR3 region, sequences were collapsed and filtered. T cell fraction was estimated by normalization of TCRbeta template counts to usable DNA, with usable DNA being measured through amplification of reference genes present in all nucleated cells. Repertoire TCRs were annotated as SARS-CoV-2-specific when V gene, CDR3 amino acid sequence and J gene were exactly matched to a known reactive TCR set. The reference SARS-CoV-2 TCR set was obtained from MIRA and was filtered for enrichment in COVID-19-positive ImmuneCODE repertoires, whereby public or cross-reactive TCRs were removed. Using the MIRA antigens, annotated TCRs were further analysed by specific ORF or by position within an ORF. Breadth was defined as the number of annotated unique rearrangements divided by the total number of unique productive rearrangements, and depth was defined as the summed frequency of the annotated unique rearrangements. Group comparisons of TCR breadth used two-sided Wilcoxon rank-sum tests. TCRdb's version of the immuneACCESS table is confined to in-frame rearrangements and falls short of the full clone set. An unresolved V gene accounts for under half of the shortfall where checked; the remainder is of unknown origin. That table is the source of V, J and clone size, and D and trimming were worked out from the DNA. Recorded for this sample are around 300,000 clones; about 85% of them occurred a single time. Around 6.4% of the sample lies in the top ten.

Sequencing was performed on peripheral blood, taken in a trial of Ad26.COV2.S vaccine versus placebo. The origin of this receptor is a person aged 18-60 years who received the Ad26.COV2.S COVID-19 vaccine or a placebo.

The encoded CDR3 is CASSFLRRGGPGANVLTF. The sequenced DNA: TGTGCCAGCAGTTTTTTGCGGCGAGGGGGCCCCGGGGCCAACGTCCTGACTTTC. This sequence uses TRBV28 and TRBJ2-6, with 7 middle bases fitting TRBD1. After removal of 3 bases from V and 4 bases from J, the junction retains 12 bases not matched to a gene. CDR1 and CDR2, looked up from the germline V gene, are MDHEN and SYDVKM. The CDR3 sequence holds 18 residues, the cysteine and phenylalanine included. The entry retains the CDR3 DNA only, 54 bases that are in frame from base 1.